This T cell receptor (beta chain) was retrieved from a study of shared T cell receptors in the human thymus. The method was immunoSEQ multiplex PCR; TCRdb's version includes in-frame clones alone and lacks a portion of them. Of about 540,000 clones in the sample, approximately 80% are singletons; the top ten hold about 0.013%. CDR1 and CDR2 from the germline V gene are SNHLY and FYNNEI. Trimming shortened V by 3 bases and J by 6 bases, and 12 bases separated the two germline ends. The CDR3 spans 14 residues. In addition, the sample was reused for a study of human thymus T cells. From that report: The study used thymus tissue resected during corrective heart surgery. There appeared to be biased usage of V and J genes in thymic and blood repertoires. Thymic repertoires of unrelated individuals were reported in related research to overlap highly.

The TCR sequence derives from a boy under two years old with a congenital heart defect. Sequencing was carried out using thymocytes. The chain carries TRBV2 and TRBJ2-4; D is uncertain. The CDR3 region is CASSDRWRGNIQYF. Written as DNA, the CDR3 is TGTGCCAGCAGTGACCGATGGCGAGGAAACATTCAGTACTTC.